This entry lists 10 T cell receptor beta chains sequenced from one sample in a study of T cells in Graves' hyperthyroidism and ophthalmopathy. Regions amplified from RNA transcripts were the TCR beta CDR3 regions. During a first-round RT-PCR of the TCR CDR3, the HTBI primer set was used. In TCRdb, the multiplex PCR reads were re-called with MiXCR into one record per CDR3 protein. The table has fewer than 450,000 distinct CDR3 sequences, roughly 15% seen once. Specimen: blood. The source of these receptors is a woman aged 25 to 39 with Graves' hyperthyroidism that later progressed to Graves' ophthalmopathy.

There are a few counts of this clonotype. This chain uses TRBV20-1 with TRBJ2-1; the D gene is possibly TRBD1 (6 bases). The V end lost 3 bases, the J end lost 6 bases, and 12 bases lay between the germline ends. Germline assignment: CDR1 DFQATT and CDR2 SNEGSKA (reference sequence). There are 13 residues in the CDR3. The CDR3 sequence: CSASKGGRNEQFF. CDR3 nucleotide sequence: TGCAGTGCTAGTAAAGGGGGACGCAATGAGCAGTTCTTC.

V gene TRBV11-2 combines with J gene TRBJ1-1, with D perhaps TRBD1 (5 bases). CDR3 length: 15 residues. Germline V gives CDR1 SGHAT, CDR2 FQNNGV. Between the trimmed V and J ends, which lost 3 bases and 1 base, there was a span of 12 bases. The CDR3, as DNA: TGTGCCAGCAGCTTCGGGGCGGGCTCGAACACTGAAGCTTTCTTT. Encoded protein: CASSFGAGSNTEAFF.

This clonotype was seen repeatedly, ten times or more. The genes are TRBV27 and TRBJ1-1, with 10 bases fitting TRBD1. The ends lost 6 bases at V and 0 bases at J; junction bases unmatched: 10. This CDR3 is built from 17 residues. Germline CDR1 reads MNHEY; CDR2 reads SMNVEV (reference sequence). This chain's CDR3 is CASSRGTGAIMNTEAFF. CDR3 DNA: TGTGCCAGCAGCCGAGGGACAGGGGCAATTATGAACACTGAAGCTTTCTTT.

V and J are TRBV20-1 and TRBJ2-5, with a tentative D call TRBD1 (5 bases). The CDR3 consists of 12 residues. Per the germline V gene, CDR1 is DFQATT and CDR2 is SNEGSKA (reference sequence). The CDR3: CRKGRGQETQYF. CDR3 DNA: TGCAGAAAGGGGCGCGGACAAGAGACCCAGTACTTC.

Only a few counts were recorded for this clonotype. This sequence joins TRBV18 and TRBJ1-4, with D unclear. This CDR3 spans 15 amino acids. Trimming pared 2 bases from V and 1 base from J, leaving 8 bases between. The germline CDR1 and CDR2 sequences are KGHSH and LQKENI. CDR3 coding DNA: TGTGCCAGCTCACCAGTAGCAGGAACTAATGAAAAACTGTTTTTT. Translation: CASSPVAGTNEKLFF.

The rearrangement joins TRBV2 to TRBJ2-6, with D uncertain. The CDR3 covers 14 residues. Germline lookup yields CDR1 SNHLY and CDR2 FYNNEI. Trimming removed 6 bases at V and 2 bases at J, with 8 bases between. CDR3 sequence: CASSVGTGANVLTF. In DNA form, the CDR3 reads TGTGCCAGCAGCGTGGGTACTGGGGCCAACGTCCTGACTTTC.

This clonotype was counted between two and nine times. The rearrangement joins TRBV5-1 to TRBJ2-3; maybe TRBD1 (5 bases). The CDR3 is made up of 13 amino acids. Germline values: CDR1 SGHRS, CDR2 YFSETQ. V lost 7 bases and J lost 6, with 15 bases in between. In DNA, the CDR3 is TGCGCCAGCCACAGGTGGTCCGGGGATACGCAGTATTTT. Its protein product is CASHRWSGDTQYF. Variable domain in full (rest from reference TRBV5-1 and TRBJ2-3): KAGVTQTPRYLIKTRGQQVTLSCSPISGHRSVSWYQQTPGQGLQFLFEYFSETQRNKGNFPGRFSGRQFSNSRSEMNVSTLELGDSALYLCASHRWSGDTQYFGPGTRLTVL.

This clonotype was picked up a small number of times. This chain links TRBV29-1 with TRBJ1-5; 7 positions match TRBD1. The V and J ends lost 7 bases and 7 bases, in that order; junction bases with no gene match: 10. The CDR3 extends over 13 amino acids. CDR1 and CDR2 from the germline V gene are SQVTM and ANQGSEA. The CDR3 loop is CSAKTGSHQPQHF. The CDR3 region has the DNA TGCAGCGCCAAGACAGGGTCCCACCAGCCCCAGCATTTT.

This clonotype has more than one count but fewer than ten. CDR3 bases: TGTGCCAGCAGCCGGCGACAGGCGAATGAGCAGTTCTTC. Translated, it gives CASSRRQANEQFF. V usage is TRBV7-9 and J usage is TRBJ2-1; tentatively, D is TRBD1 (6 bases). Germline lookup yields CDR1 SEHNR and CDR2 FQNEAQ (reference sequence). This CDR3 region has 13 residues. V lost 5 bases and J 7 bases, leaving 12 bases between the germline ends.

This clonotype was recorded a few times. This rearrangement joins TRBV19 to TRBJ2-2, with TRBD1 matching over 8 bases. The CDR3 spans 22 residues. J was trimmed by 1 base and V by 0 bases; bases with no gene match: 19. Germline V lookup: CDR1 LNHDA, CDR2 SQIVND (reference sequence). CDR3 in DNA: TGTGCCAGTAGTATAGATCTATCAGGGGGCGGAGATAAACCGTTGAACACCGGGGAGCTGTTTTTT. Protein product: CASSIDLSGGGDKPLNTGELFF.